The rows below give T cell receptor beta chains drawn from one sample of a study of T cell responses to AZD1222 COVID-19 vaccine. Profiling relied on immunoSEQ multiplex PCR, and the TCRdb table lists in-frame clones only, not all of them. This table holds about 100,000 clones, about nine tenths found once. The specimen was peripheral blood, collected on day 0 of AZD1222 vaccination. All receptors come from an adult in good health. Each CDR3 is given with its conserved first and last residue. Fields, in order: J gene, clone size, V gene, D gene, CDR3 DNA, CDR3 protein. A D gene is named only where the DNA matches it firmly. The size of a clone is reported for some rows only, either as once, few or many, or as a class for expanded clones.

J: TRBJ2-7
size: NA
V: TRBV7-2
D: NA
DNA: TGTGCCAGCAGCTTGACAGATTACGAGCAGTACTTC
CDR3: CASSLTDYEQYF

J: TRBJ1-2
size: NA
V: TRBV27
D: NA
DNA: TGTGCCAGCAGTTTATCAGGGCAGTATGGCTACACCTTC
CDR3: CASSLSGQYGYTF

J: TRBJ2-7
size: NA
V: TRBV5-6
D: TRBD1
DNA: TGTGCCAGCAGCAAACCGGGACAGGGATACGAGCAGTACTTC
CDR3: CASSKPGQGYEQYF

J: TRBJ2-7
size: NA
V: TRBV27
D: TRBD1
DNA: TGTGCCAGCAGTTTATTAGGACCAGGGGGTTACGAGCAGTACTTC
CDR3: CASSLLGPGGYEQYF

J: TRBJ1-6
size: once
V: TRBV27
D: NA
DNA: TGTGCCAGCAGCCCACTCCAGGGGACGCTTTATTCACCCCTCCACTTT
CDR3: CASSPLQGTLYSPLHF

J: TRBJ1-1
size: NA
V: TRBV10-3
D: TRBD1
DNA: TGTGCCACCCTAGCGCAGGGGGCGAGCACTGAAGCTTTCTTT
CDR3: CATLAQGASTEAFF

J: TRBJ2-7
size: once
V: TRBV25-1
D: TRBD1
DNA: TGTGCCAGCAGTGAAATAACAGGGACAGCCGACGAGCAGTACTTC
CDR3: CASSEITGTADEQYF

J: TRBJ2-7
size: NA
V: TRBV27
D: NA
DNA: TGTGCCAGCAGTTTATTAGGGACGTCCTCCTACGAGCAGTACTTC
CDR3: CASSLLGTSSYEQYF

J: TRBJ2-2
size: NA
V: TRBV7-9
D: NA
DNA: TGTGCCAGCACCCGAGAACAGGGGAGGACCGGGGAGCTGTTTTTT
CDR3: CASTREQGRTGELFF

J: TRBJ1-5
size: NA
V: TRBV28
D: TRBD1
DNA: TGTGCCAGCACCCCCGGGACAGGGTTGGGTCAGCCCCAGCATTTT
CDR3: CASTPGTGLGQPQHF

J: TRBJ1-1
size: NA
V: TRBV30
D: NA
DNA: TGTGCCTGGAATTGGGTAACAAACACTGAAGCTTTCTTT
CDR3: CAWNWVTNTEAFF

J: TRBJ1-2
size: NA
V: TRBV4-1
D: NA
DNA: TGCGCCAGCAGCCAAGATGGGACGGGCGGGGGCTATGGCTACACCTTC
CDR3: CASSQDGTGGGYGYTF

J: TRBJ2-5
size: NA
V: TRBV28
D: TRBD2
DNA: TGTGCCAGCAGTAAAGGCGGGAGGGAGGGAGAGACCCAGTACTTC
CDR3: CASSKGGREGETQYF

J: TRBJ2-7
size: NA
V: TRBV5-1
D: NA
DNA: TGCGCCAGCAGCTTGAAGGGGCAGATCAATTTATACGAGCAGTACTTC
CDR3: CASSLKGQINLYEQYF

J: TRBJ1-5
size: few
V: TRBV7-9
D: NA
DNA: TGTGCCAGCAGCCCACCAGGGGCGAATCAGCCCCAGCATTTT
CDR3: CASSPPGANQPQHF

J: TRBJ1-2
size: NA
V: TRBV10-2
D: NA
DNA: TGCGCCAGCAGTGACCGAGGGGGTCGAGGCTACACCTTC
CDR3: CASSDRGGRGYTF

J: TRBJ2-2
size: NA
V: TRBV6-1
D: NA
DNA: TGTGCCAGCAGTTATGGACGGACCGGGGAGCTGTTTTTT
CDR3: CASSYGRTGELFF

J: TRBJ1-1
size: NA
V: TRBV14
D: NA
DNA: TGTGCCAGCAGCCAAGGGGGCGCGAACACTGAAGCTTTCTTT
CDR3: CASSQGGANTEAFF